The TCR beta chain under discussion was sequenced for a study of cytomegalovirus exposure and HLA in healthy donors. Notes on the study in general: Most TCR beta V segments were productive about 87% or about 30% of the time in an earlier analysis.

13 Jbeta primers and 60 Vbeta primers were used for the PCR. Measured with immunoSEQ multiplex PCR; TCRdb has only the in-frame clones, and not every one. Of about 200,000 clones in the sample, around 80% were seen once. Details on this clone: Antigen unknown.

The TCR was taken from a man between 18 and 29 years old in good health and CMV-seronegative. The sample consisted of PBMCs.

CDR3 nucleotides: TGTGCCAGTCGGTTGGACACTGAAGCTTTCTTT. It yields the protein CASRLDTEAFF. V and J are TRBV10-3 and TRBJ1-1; D not resolved. Per germline, CDR1 ENHRY and CDR2 SYGVKD. Trimming took 10 bases from V and 3 from J, leaving 9 bases between them. The CDR3 is 11 residues long.